This TCR beta chain was recorded in a study of T cells in Graves' hyperthyroidism and ophthalmopathy. Notes on the study in general: Ophthalmopathy was predicted by the model a median of roughly 6.6 months ahead of onset. Ophthalmopathy cases were set apart from stable hyperthyroidism by a 13 V-J model. Blood samples included most of the expanded thyroid clonotypes exceeding 0.001.

With respect to this clonotype: Its target is unknown. A much more abundant neighbour one base away suggests this may be a read error.

Amplified TCR beta CDR3 regions came from RNA transcripts. The HTBI primer set was used in a first-round RT-PCR of the TCR CDR3. MiXCR was run by TCRdb on the multiplex PCR reads, yielding one entry per CDR3 protein. Of approximately 640,000 distinct CDR3 sequences in the sample, roughly 17% were seen once. CDR1 and CDR2 (germline): SQVTM, ANQGSEA. The CDR3 loop spans 15 amino acids. V dropped 3 bases and J dropped 3 bases, with 15 bases sitting between them. A lack of ophthalmopathy progression within 18 months defined stable Graves' hyperthyroidism. Sequenced sample: blood. V gene TRBV29-1 combines with J gene TRBJ2-1; the D gene is possibly TRBD2 (5 bases). The receptor was derived from a man aged 45-60 years with Graves' hyperthyroidism. CDR3 protein: CSVDDQLDYYNEQFF. CDR3 DNA sequence: TGCAGCGTTGACGATCAACTAGACTACTACAATGAGCAGTTCTTC.